The rows below give T cell receptor beta chains drawn from one sample of a study of vaccination and CD4 T cells after COVID-19. No cognate antigen is known for these TCRs. TCRdb passed the PCR reads through MiXCR, listing each CDR3 protein once. Of around 23,000 distinct CDR3 sequences listed, under 50% are singletons. The specimen comprised CD4+ T cells from blood, cultured in vitro, sampled about 7 months after SARS-CoV-2 vaccination. All receptors derive from a human donor who had recovered from COVID-19. Both conserved end residues are part of each CDR3. Each record gives: V gene, J gene, CDR3 protein.

v_call: TRBV6-1; j_call: TRBJ2-7; cdr3_aa: CASSTDTRGGEQYF
v_call: TRBV7-3; j_call: TRBJ2-3; cdr3_aa: CASSSGSDTQYF
v_call: TRBV7-2; j_call: TRBJ2-1; cdr3_aa: CASSFKFGNKQFF
v_call: TRBV15; j_call: TRBJ2-3; cdr3_aa: CATSRDLFREVGTDTQYF
v_call: TRBV5-4; j_call: TRBJ2-3; cdr3_aa: CASSSDSAEYTQYF
v_call: TRBV27; j_call: TRBJ2-7; cdr3_aa: CASRRLAGDPYEQYF
v_call: TRBV6-1; j_call: TRBJ2-2; cdr3_aa: CATQGQRNTGELFF
v_call: TRBV6-5; j_call: TRBJ2-6; cdr3_aa: CASSYGGRRSGANVLTF
v_call: TRBV7-9; j_call: TRBJ2-5; cdr3_aa: CASSLALGRGETQYF
v_call: TRBV6-2/TRBV6-3; j_call: TRBJ1-1; cdr3_aa: CASSSTSTRGTGTEAFF
v_call: TRBV20-1; j_call: TRBJ2-3; cdr3_aa: CSALPGGYTDTQYF
v_call: TRBV6-5; j_call: TRBJ2-7; cdr3_aa: CASSSFTVGYEQYF
v_call: TRBV6-1; j_call: TRBJ1-5; cdr3_aa: CASRGRGHSQPQHF
v_call: TRBV6-1; j_call: TRBJ2-5; cdr3_aa: CASNGDEETQYF
v_call: TRBV2; j_call: TRBJ1-2; cdr3_aa: CASSAADGYTF
v_call: TRBV28; j_call: TRBJ1-6; cdr3_aa: CASSLPGRARSPLHF
v_call: TRBV7-3; j_call: TRBJ2-1; cdr3_aa: CASSLPGAGRNEQFF
v_call: TRBV7-2; j_call: TRBJ2-1; cdr3_aa: CASSLASSYNEQFF
v_call: TRBV24-1; j_call: TRBJ2-5; cdr3_aa: CATSNPAAQETQYF
v_call: TRBV4-1; j_call: TRBJ2-3; cdr3_aa: CASSHSGTDTQYF
v_call: TRBV7-2; j_call: TRBJ1-6; cdr3_aa: CASSSPGARSPLHF
v_call: TRBV27; j_call: TRBJ2-5; cdr3_aa: CASSFGGLGRQETQYF
v_call: TRBV18; j_call: TRBJ2-5; cdr3_aa: CASSPPSLLETQYF
v_call: TRBV11-3; j_call: TRBJ1-6; cdr3_aa: CASSGKDRRSNSPLHF
v_call: TRBV7-9; j_call: TRBJ2-5; cdr3_aa: CASSLVLGLQETQYF
v_call: TRBV15; j_call: TRBJ1-5; cdr3_aa: CATSRAGSDQPQHF
v_call: TRBV20-1; j_call: TRBJ2-1; cdr3_aa: CSGSGSLRSIYNEQFF
v_call: TRBV6-1; j_call: TRBJ2-6; cdr3_aa: CASSPRSGANVLTF
v_call: TRBV29-1; j_call: TRBJ2-5; cdr3_aa: CSVERREGFETQYF
v_call: TRBV20-1; j_call: TRBJ2-5; cdr3_aa: CSARGWPPSQETQYF
v_call: TRBV7-6; j_call: TRBJ1-3; cdr3_aa: CASKQRGSAGNTIYF
v_call: TRBV20-1; j_call: TRBJ1-6; cdr3_aa: CSASGQGWSPLHF
v_call: TRBV14; j_call: TRBJ2-3; cdr3_aa: CASSQRADTQYF
v_call: TRBV27; j_call: TRBJ1-2; cdr3_aa: CASSLGRPGNGGYTF
v_call: TRBV7-2; j_call: TRBJ2-3; cdr3_aa: CASSPSVTPDTQYF
v_call: TRBV6-1; j_call: TRBJ2-7; cdr3_aa: CASSASGSAHEQYF
v_call: TRBV20-1; j_call: TRBJ1-6; cdr3_aa: CSAVDRAGVSPLHF
v_call: TRBV7-2; j_call: TRBJ2-1; cdr3_aa: CASSLGGSLNEQFF
v_call: TRBV20-1; j_call: TRBJ1-2; cdr3_aa: CSVHRGGTTGYTF
v_call: TRBV7-6; j_call: TRBJ2-3; cdr3_aa: CASSLAGFTDTQYF
v_call: TRBV6-4; j_call: TRBJ2-1; cdr3_aa: CASSDSIGGEQFF
v_call: TRBV19; j_call: TRBJ2-1; cdr3_aa: CASSVTTSKQFF
v_call: TRBV7-2; j_call: TRBJ2-1; cdr3_aa: CASSLARVGGVEQFF
v_call: TRBV2; j_call: TRBJ1-5; cdr3_aa: CASSDRQANNQPQHF
v_call: TRBV7-9; j_call: TRBJ2-3; cdr3_aa: CASSLAQETRDTQYF
v_call: TRBV7-9; j_call: TRBJ2-2; cdr3_aa: CASSYGGNTGELFF
v_call: TRBV25-1; j_call: TRBJ2-5; cdr3_aa: CASSDWDRGAVETQYF
v_call: TRBV20-1; j_call: TRBJ1-5; cdr3_aa: CSARQGANSNQPQHF
v_call: TRBV15; j_call: TRBJ1-5; cdr3_aa: CATSRDNTGGPQHF
v_call: TRBV6-1; j_call: TRBJ2-7; cdr3_aa: CASSQSAGREEQYF
v_call: TRBV6-1; j_call: TRBJ2-5; cdr3_aa: CASYREGQKTQYF
v_call: TRBV11-3; j_call: TRBJ1-1; cdr3_aa: CASSFQGGTEAFF
v_call: TRBV7-2; j_call: TRBJ2-3; cdr3_aa: CASSPGLGTDTQYF
v_call: TRBV6-2/TRBV6-3; j_call: TRBJ2-7; cdr3_aa: CASRTAGLAGDEQYF
v_call: TRBV10-3; j_call: TRBJ1-2; cdr3_aa: CAIHKRGHRINYGYTF
v_call: TRBV15; j_call: TRBJ2-7; cdr3_aa: CATSRGEGDVDEQYF
v_call: TRBV28; j_call: TRBJ1-5; cdr3_aa: CASSFARGGNQPQHF
v_call: TRBV28; j_call: TRBJ2-1; cdr3_aa: CASSNRRRGQGAREQFF
v_call: TRBV7-8; j_call: TRBJ2-5; cdr3_aa: CASSQRAGQGETQYF
v_call: TRBV5-1; j_call: TRBJ2-5; cdr3_aa: CASSLELAGQETQYF